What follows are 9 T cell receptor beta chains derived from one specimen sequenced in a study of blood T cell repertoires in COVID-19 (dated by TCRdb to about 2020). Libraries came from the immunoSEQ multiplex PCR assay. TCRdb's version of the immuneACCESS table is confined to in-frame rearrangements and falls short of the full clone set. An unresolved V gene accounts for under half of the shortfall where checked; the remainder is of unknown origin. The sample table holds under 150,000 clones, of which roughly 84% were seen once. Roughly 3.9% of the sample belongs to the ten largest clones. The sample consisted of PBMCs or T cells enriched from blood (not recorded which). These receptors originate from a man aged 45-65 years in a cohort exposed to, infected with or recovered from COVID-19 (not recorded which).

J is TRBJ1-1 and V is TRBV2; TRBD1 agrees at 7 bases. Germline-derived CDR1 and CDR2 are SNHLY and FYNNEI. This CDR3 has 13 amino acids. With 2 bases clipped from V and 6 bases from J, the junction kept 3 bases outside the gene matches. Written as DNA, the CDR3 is TGTGCCAGCAGTGAACCGGGGACAGCTGAAGCTTTCTTT. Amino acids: CASSEPGTAEAFF.

The chain's CDR3 is CASSSTAPGEQYF. In DNA form, the CDR3 reads TGTGCCAGCAGCTCGACAGCCCCCGGCGAGCAGTACTTC. The gene calls are TRBV5-6 and TRBJ2-7; D might be TRBD1 (5 bases). Per germline, CDR1 SGHDT and CDR2 YYEEEE. The V gene lost 3 bases and the J gene lost 6 bases, with 13 bases spanning the gap. This CDR3 is 13 amino acids long.

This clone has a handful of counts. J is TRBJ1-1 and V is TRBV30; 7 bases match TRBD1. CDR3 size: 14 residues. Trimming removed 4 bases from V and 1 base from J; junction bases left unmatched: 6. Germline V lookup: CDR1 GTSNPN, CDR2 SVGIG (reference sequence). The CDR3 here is CAWKGAPSNTEAFF. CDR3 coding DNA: TGTGCCTGGAAGGGGGCCCCTTCGAACACTGAAGCTTTCTTT.

CDR3 region: CANSRAGQGPRAYEQYF. In nucleotides, the CDR3 is TGTGCCAACTCTCGGGCGGGACAGGGGCCCCGGGCCTACGAGCAGTACTTC. The J gene is TRBJ2-7, the V gene TRBV11-2, with 10 bases matching TRBD1. This CDR3 is built from 17 residues. V trimming: 10 bases; J trimming: 2 bases; junction bases outside the gene matches: 17. CDR1 is SGHAT, CDR2 FQNNGV, per germline.

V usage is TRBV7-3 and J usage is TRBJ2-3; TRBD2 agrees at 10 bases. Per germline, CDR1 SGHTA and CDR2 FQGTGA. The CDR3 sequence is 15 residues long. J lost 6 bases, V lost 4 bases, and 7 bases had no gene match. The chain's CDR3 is CASSSLTGLADTQYF. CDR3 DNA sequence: TGTGCCAGCAGCTCCCTCACGGGACTAGCGGATACGCAGTATTTT.

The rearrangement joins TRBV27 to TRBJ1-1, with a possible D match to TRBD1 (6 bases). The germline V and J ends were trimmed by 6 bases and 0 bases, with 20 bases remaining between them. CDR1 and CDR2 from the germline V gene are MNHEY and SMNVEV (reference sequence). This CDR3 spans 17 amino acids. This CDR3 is CASSSNRESPLNTEAFF. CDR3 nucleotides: TGTGCCAGCAGCAGCAACAGGGAGTCTCCCTTGAACACTGAAGCTTTCTTT.

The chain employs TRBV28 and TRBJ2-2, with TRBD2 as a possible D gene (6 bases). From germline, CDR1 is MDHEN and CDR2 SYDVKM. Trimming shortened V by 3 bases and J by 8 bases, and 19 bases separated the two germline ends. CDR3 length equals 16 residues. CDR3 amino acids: CASSFAGRGSGGELFF. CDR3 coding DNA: TGTGCCAGCAGTTTCGCCGGGAGAGGATCAGGGGGGGAGCTGTTTTTT.

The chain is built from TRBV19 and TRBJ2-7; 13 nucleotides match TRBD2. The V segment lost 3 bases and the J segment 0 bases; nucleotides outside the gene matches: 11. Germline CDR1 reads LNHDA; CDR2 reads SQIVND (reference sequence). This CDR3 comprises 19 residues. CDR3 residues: CASSISSGLAGPYSYEQYF. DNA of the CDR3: TGTGCCAGTAGTATCAGCTCGGGACTAGCGGGACCCTACTCCTACGAGCAGTACTTC.

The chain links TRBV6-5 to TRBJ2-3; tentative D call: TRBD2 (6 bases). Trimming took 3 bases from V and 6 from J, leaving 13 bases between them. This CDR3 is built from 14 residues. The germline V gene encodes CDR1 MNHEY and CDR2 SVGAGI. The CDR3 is CASSYGGRIDTQYF. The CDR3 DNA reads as TGTGCCAGCAGTTATGGGGGGAGGATCGATACGCAGTATTTT.